These T cell receptor beta chains were read from a single sample in a study of regulatory T cells in long-lasting Graves disease. MiXCR, run by TCRdb on the multiplex PCR reads, gives a single entry per CDR3 protein. The sample has roughly 350,000 distinct CDR3 sequences; over 15% are singletons. This sample also belongs to another study, concerning T cells in Graves' hyperthyroidism and ophthalmopathy.

This sample comprised peripheral blood mononuclear cells (PBMCs), obtained at new diagnosis, from a patient treated with antithyroid drugs. These receptors were obtained from a man aged 35-49 years with Graves disease. Both conserved end residues are part of each CDR3. A D gene is named only where the DNA matches it firmly. Clone size is not always given. Where it is, it says once, few, many or a class for expanded clones.

D	V	J	size	DNA	CDR3
.	TRBV11-3	TRBJ2-7	.	TGTGCCAGCAGTGGAACTCCTCGCGAGCAGTACTTC	CASSGTPREQYF
.	TRBV27	TRBJ2-7	many	TGTGCCAGCAGTCTCACAGGGCACCTCTCCTACGAGCAGTACTTC	CASSLTGHLSYEQYF
.	TRBV2	TRBJ1-5	many	TGTGCCAGCAGTGAAGCAGGCCTGATTAGCAATCAGCCCCAGCATTTT	CASSEAGLISNQPQHF
.	TRBV30	TRBJ2-2	many	TGTGCCTGGACTCGCCCGAACACCGGGGAGCTGTTTTTT	CAWTRPNTGELFF
.	TRBV28	TRBJ2-7	.	TGTGCCATTACACCGGGACGGGGCTTCATCTACGAGCAGTACTTC	CAITPGRGFIYEQYF
TRBD2	TRBV20-1	TRBJ2-7	many	TGCAGTGCAAAATCCCGGGGGGGCCGCTACGAGCAGTACTTC	CSAKSRGGRYEQYF
.	TRBV28	TRBJ2-3	many	TGTGCCAGCAGCTCTCCTGGCGGTGGCACAGATACGCAGTATTTT	CASSSPGGGTDTQYF
.	TRBV9	TRBJ2-2	few	TGTGCCAGCAGTCGAGGCCAGGCCTCGAACACCGGGGAGCTGTTTTTT	CASSRGQASNTGELFF
.	TRBV28	TRBJ1-5	.	TGTGCCAGCAGTTTTTCGGCGGCGGGGTGGGATCAGCCCCAGCATTTT	CASSFSAAGWDQPQHF
.	TRBV6-1	TRBJ2-1	many	TGTGCCAGCAGTGAATCGGCGGGGCGGCAGTTCTTC	CASSESAGRQFF
TRBD2	TRBV2	TRBJ2-7	few	TGTGCCAGCAGTGAAGCTAGCGGGGGTCTCGGGTACGAGCAGTACTTC	CASSEASGGLGYEQYF
TRBD2	TRBV7-9	TRBJ2-4	many	TGTGCCAGCAGCTCGCAAGCGGGGGGGCATTTCATTCAGTACTTC	CASSSQAGGHFIQYF
.	TRBV4-2	TRBJ1-1	few	TGTGCCAGCCAGTCGACCCTAACTAACACTGAAGCTTTCTTT	CASQSTLTNTEAFF
.	TRBV28	TRBJ2-3	many	TGTGCCAGCACGGGCCACACAGATACGCAGTATTTT	CASTGHTDTQYF
.	TRBV24-1	TRBJ2-3	many	TGTGCCACCGCCAGCCGGGACACAAACACAGATACGCAGTATTTT	CATASRDTNTDTQYF
.	TRBV9	TRBJ2-3	many	TGTGCCAGCAGCGTAGGGGTAGGGATCAGCACAGATACGCAGTATTTT	CASSVGVGISTDTQYF